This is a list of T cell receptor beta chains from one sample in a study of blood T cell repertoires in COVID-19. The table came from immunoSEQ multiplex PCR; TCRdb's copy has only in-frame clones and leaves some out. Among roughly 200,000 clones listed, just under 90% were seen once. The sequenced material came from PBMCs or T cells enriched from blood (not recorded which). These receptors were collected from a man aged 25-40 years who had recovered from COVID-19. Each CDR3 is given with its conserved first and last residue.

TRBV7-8	CASSSQGYDQPQHF
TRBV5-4	CASSLEARRTEAFF
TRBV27	CASSPLTLYNEQFF
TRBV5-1	CASSLAVPVRETQYF
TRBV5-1	CASRPTGFNEKLFF
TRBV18	CASSPAGDGYGYTF
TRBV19	CASSIDAGGYNEQFF
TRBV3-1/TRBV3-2	CASSRGNEQYF
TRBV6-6	CASRQLAGGPAEQFF
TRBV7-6	CASSASLGTAESQHF
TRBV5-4	CASSLAGRTSVSTDTQYF
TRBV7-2	CASSLLLAGGYNEQFF
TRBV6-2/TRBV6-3	CASSYSTGGYGYTF
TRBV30	CAWTETGTRMSGTQYF
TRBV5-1	CASSLVAANNSPLHF
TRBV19	CAISTGGAGGDTQYF
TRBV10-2	CASRDGLALSYEQYF